Listed here are 9 T cell receptor beta chains from one sample, sequenced in a study of long-term antiretroviral therapy in people with HIV. Running of the v3.0 immunoSEQ assay took place at survey level. Clones were sequenced by immunoSEQ multiplex PCR, and TCRdb holds only the in-frame ones, with some missing. This table has over 30,000 clones, about four fifths appearing once. The sequenced sample was unsorted PBMCs, obtained 1.9 years after starting antiretroviral therapy. The receptors here all came from a man aged 18 to 35 with HIV.

This chain uses TRBV11-2 with TRBJ2-1; 7 bases agree with TRBD1. CDR1 is SGHAT, CDR2 FQNNGV, per germline. The CDR3 totals 14 residues. Trimming cost V 5 bases and J 9 bases; bases outside gene matches: 10. CDR3 in DNA: TGTGCCAGCAGCGCCACGCAGGGGGTGGGTGAGCAGTTCTTC. Translation: CASSATQGVGEQFF.

The chain is built from TRBV29-1 and TRBJ2-6, with a tentative D call TRBD2 (6 bases). V was trimmed by 0 bases and J by 2 bases, leaving 8 bases between them. The germline V gene encodes CDR1 SQVTM and CDR2 ANQGSEA. The CDR3 has 15 amino acids. The CDR3: CSVEDPGAGANVLTF. In DNA form, the CDR3 reads TGCAGCGTTGAAGATCCGGGGGCTGGGGCCAACGTCCTGACTTTC.

This chain links TRBV4-1 with TRBJ2-5; D is unclear. CDR1 and CDR2 (germline): MGHRA, YSYEKL. V lost 0 bases and J lost 5, with 10 bases in between. The CDR3 consists of 14 residues. The CDR3 DNA reads TGCGCCAGCAGCCAAGATGTAGGGCTGGAGACCCAGTACTTC. Translating it yields CASSQDVGLETQYF.

The chain uses TRBV7-9 and TRBJ1-1; D is unclear. The CDR3 is 12 residues long. V lost 2 bases to trimming and J lost 4 bases, with 5 bases between them. Germline V gene lookup returns CDR1 SEHNR and CDR2 FQNEAQ (reference sequence). In nucleotides, the CDR3 is TGTGCCAGCAGCTTAACTGGCACTGAAGCTTTCTTT. It encodes CASSLTGTEAFF.

The genes are TRBV27 and TRBJ2-2; the match to TRBD1 covers 7 bases. Per germline, CDR1 MNHEY and CDR2 SMNVEV (reference sequence). The CDR3 sequence is 15 residues long. V lost 5 bases and J lost 3; bases outside the gene matches: 6. The CDR3 region has the DNA TGTGCCAGCAGTGCTAGACAGGGTCACACCGGGGAGCTGTTTTTT. This encodes CASSARQGHTGELFF.

This clone came up once. V gene TRBV5-1 combines with J gene TRBJ2-5; D possibly corresponds to TRBD1 (5 bases). The CDR3 extends over 15 amino acids. CDR1 and CDR2 (germline): SGHRS, YFSETQ. Trimming removed 0 bases from V and 5 bases from J, with 14 bases in between. CDR3 sequence (DNA): TGCGCCAGCAGCTTGGGTCCGACAGCCAGGGAGACCCAGTACTTC. Translation: CASSLGPTARETQYF.

CDR3 region: CASSIALAGASISTDTQYF. CDR3 DNA sequence: TGTGCCAGTAGTATAGCCCTAGCGGGGGCCTCGATTAGCACAGATACGCAGTATTTT. J is TRBJ2-3 and V is TRBV19, with 10 bases aligning to TRBD2. The V segment lost 1 base and the J segment 0 bases; nucleotides outside the gene matches: 10. There are 19 residues in the CDR3. The germline gives CDR1 LNHDA, CDR2 SQIVND (reference sequence).

The rearrangement uses TRBV7-9 and TRBJ1-1; D is unresolved. This CDR3 has 14 amino acids. The germline CDR1 and CDR2 sequences are SEHNR and FQNEAQ (reference sequence). V was trimmed by 3 bases and J by 1 base, leaving 9 bases between them. In nucleotides, the CDR3 is TGTGCCAGCAGCTTGGTAGCTACGAACACTGAAGCTTTCTTT. Translated: CASSLVATNTEAFF.

This clone was counted once. The chain recombines TRBV25-1 with TRBJ1-4; the D is unclear. With 4 bases removed from V and 0 bases from J, the gap between germline ends came to 9 bases. Germline V gene data show CDR1 as MGHDK and CDR2 as SYGVNS. The CDR3 is 15 amino acids. The CDR3 bases are TGTGCCAGCAGTGCCGTGGGTGCAACTAATGAAAAACTGTTTTTT. Amino acids: CASSAVGATNEKLFF.